The entry below gives a single T cell receptor beta chain sequence along with its context. It lacks a known antigen. One base away there is no much larger clone; base qualities are not given. TCRbeta CDR3 regions were amplified from genomic DNA using the immunoSEQ Assay, a bias-controlled multiplex PCR. In the original analysis: Within the assay, amplification of reference gene primers was used to estimate how many nucleated cells each sample contained. To quantify the absolute abundance of each unique TCRbeta CDR3 rearrangement, sequence reads were collapsed and filtered. For each sample, productive Simpson clonality was calculated as the square root of Simpson's diversity index across productive rearrangements. Held by TCRdb, this immuneACCESS table contains in-frame sequences only and omits some clones. Under half of the omission traces to an unresolved V gene where checked; the cause of the rest is unknown. D and trimming come from the DNA, and the V and J calls and clone size come from that table. Recorded for this sample are approximately 250,000 clones; 88% of them occurred a single time. The ten largest clones capture under 2.5% of the sample.

Unmatched junction bases come to 8, with V trimmed by 3 bases and J by 5 bases. Measured from the cysteine to the phenylalanine, the CDR3 is 15 residues long. Only CDR3 DNA is held: 45 bases, read in frame from base 1. The germline V gene supplies CDR1 SGHRS and CDR2 YFSETQ. Participants in the prospective study were aged roughly 18 to 100 years, lived in some 24 United States geographic areas, and enrolled through a virtual design. Cohort assignment in the prospective study relied on participant-reported clinical history from a screening survey and a study questionnaire. Each participant in the prospective study had whole blood, serum and a nasopharyngeal or oropharyngeal swab collected by mobile phlebotomists. Over a roughly two-month period, participants in the prospective study had the option of providing additional blood draws and questionnaires. Before DNA extraction, prospective study blood samples were shipped either frozen or at room temperature.

The entry originates in a study of blood T cell repertoires in COVID-19 (dated by TCRdb to between 2020 and 2021). General notes on the study: ImmuneRACE Cohort 3 recovered participants were defined by two consecutive negative NP/OP PCR tests, healthcare professional clearance, or symptom resolution. The repertoires were released in a freely available public database intended as a resource for research on the immune response to SARS-CoV-2. The sample metadata nearly always contained a de-identified subject ID, COVID-19 status, age in years and sex. Samples from collaborators originated in the United States, Italy and Spain and spanned both the acute and convalescent phases of COVID-19. The samples were drawn from two sources: the first 160 participants of the ongoing ImmuneRACE study, and some 1,300 subjects contributed by 6 global collaborators. Subjects who had been exposed to COVID-19, were actively infected with it, or had recovered from it provided the deeply sampled blood TCRbeta repertoires that made up the dataset. The material from the prospective study consisted of cDNA or gDNA derived from T cells, B-cell-depleted T cells, or PBMCs. Where available, HLA class I and class II types were obtained from metadata supplied by the sample provider rather than from assay-based typing. General study outcomes and caveats: The quantity of clinical and demographic metadata differed by source and by participant and was supplied without curation.

The clonotype comes from an older woman in a cohort exposed to, infected with or recovered from COVID-19 (not recorded which). The sample was PBMCs or T cells enriched from blood (not recorded which). The rearrangement combines TRBV5-1 with TRBJ1-1, and 9 junctional nucleotides match TRBD1. The CDR3 loop reads CASSSQDRGGTEAFF. In nucleotides, the sequence is TGCGCCAGCAGCTCCCAGGACAGGGGCGGAACTGAAGCTTTCTTT. Reference TRBV5-1 and TRBJ1-1 genes cover what lies past the CDR3, so the full variable domain is KAGVTQTPRYLIKTRGQQVTLSCSPISGHRSVSWYQQTPGQGLQFLFEYFSETQRNKGNFPGRFSGRQFSNSRSEMNVSTLELGDSALYLCASSSQDRGGTEAFFGQGTRLTVV.